The 18 T cell receptor beta chains in this list originate from one sample, sequenced in a study. Treg sorting used a CD4+CD25+CD127-/low gate. A single record per CDR3 protein comes from TCRdb applying MiXCR to the 5' RACE reads. This sample yields approximately 9,000 distinct CDR3 sequences, of which around 34% are seen a single time; roughly 5.7% belongs to the top ten. Sequenced sample: Tregs sorted from blood. All receptors derive from a female donor with breast cancer.

The table lists this clonotype with a few counts. The V gene is TRBV4-2, the J gene TRBJ1-3, with D possibly being TRBD1 (5 bases). This CDR3 region has 14 residues. The germline gives CDR1 LGHNA, CDR2 YNFKEQ. Between the trimmed V and J ends, which lost 11 bases and 0 bases, there was a span of 14 bases. In nucleotides, the CDR3 is TGTGCCTGGAGTAAGGGGTTCTCTGGAAACACCATATATTTT. Its protein is CAWSKGFSGNTIYF.

This clonotype was found a few times. This chain links TRBV28 with TRBJ2-3; D is uncertain. Germline CDR1 MDHEN, CDR2 SYDVKM. The V and J ends lost 7 bases and 12 bases respectively, with 14 bases between them. The CDR3 totals 11 residues. The chain's CDR3 is CASNLGRSQYF. The CDR3 DNA follows: TGTGCCAGCAACCTTGGACGGTCACAGTATTTT.

CDR3 in amino acids: CASSPGIQETQYF. Here the CDR3 DNA reads TGTGCCAGCAGTCCCGGGATACAAGAGACCCAGTACTTC. The V call is TRBV2, the J call TRBJ2-5; D is perhaps TRBD2 (5 bases). The CDR3 runs 13 residues. From germline, CDR1 is SNHLY and CDR2 FYNNEI. V was clipped by 5 bases and J by 2 bases, with 9 bases between them.

This clonotype appeared a few times. The chain links TRBV4-3 to TRBJ2-1; D is possibly TRBD1 (6 bases). V lost 2 bases, J lost 8 bases, and 25 bases lay in between. The CDR3 has 18 residues. CDR1 and CDR2 (germline): LGHNA, YSLEER. CDR3 coding DNA: TGCGCCAGCAGCCAACCCAGTTTCAGGGGTACGAAAGTCGATGAGCAGTTCTTC. Residues: CASSQPSFRGTKVDEQFF.

This clonotype was detected a few times. The V call is TRBV7-2, the J call TRBJ1-2; TRBD1 aligns across 9 bases. Trimming cost V 5 bases and J 5 bases; bases outside gene matches: 6. Germline V gives CDR1 SGHTA, CDR2 FQGNSA. The CDR3 is 14 residues long. CDR3 sequence: CASSPHRGRYGYTF. The CDR3 bases are TGTGCCAGCAGCCCCCACAGGGGGCGATATGGCTACACCTTC.

The chain is built from TRBV7-9 and TRBJ2-6; D unresolved. Per the germline V gene, CDR1 is SEHNR and CDR2 is FQNEAQ (reference sequence). With 0 bases removed from V and 4 bases from J, the gap between germline ends came to 13 bases. CDR3 size: 17 residues. DNA of the CDR3: TGTGCCAGCAGCTTAGCCCAGAGGTCTACGGGGGCCAACGTCCTGACTTTC. Translated: CASSLAQRSTGANVLTF.

V usage is TRBV11-2 and J usage is TRBJ2-2; D not resolved. V dropped 3 bases and J dropped 6 bases, with 8 bases sitting between them. Germline CDR1 reads SGHAT; CDR2 reads FQNNGV. This CDR3 spans 13 amino acids. The CDR3 loop reads CASSLNFPGELFF. The CDR3 DNA follows: TGTGCCAGCAGCTTGAATTTCCCCGGGGAGCTGTTTTTT.

This clonotype was counted only a few times. This chain connects TRBV12-3 or TRBV12-4 to TRBJ2-1, with 11 bases matching TRBD2. The trim removed 10 bases at V and 0 bases at J, leaving 23 bases unmatched. This CDR3 contains 21 residues. CDR3 protein: CATTSRFVRLAGGSSYNEQFF. CDR3 bases: TGTGCCACCACATCCCGGTTTGTTAGGCTAGCGGGGGGAAGCTCCTACAATGAGCAGTTCTTC.

This clonotype is termed medium-sized. This chain's CDR3 is CASSGGLKFYGYTF. CDR3 DNA: TGTGCCAGCAGTGGCGGACTAAAATTCTATGGCTACACCTTC. V gene TRBV6-2 or TRBV6-3 combines with J gene TRBJ1-2; the D is unclear. The V gene lost 5 bases and the J gene lost 4 bases, with 14 bases spanning the gap. CDR3 length equals 14 residues. The germline CDR1 and CDR2 sequences are MNHEY and SVGEGT.

By share, this clonotype ranks as medium-sized. The rearrangement links TRBV29-1 to TRBJ2-3, with TRBD2 matching over 9 bases. J lost 2 bases, V lost 7 bases, and 4 bases had no gene match. Germline V gives CDR1 SQVTM, CDR2 ANQGSEA. The CDR3 extends over 13 amino acids. The DNA of the CDR3 is TGCAGCGCTAGCGGGACACACACAGATACGCAGTATTTT. It translates to CSASGTHTDTQYF.

Worth noting for this clonotype: A much larger clone differs by one base, so this may be a read error. The conserved closing phenylalanine or tryptophan is absent in this CDR3, likely reflecting a read error. V and J are TRBV20-1 and TRBJ1-6; weak D call: TRBD1 (5 bases). Germline V lookup: CDR1 DFQATT, CDR2 SNEGSKA (reference sequence). The length of the CDR3 is 14 residues. Trimming cost V 8 bases and J 3 bases, with 14 bases left between them. The CDR3 here is CSTKSGRYNSPLHL. In DNA form, the CDR3 reads TGCAGTACCAAATCAGGGCGCTATAATTCACCCCTCCACCTT.

The chain joins TRBV4-3 to TRBJ1-1; D is perhaps TRBD1 (5 bases). The germline gives CDR1 LGHNA, CDR2 YSLEER. The CDR3 loop spans 17 amino acids. V gave up 4 bases and J gave up 0 bases, with 18 bases separating them. CDR3 nucleotide sequence: TGCGCCAGCAGCCTTGACCTCTCCAGGGCGCTGAACACTGAAGCTTTCTTT. Translated, it gives CASSLDLSRALNTEAFF.

Only one count was recorded for this clonotype. The chain couples TRBV20-1 to TRBJ1-3; tentatively, D is TRBD1 (5 bases). This CDR3 has 15 amino acids. Germline assignment: CDR1 DFQATT and CDR2 SNEGSKA (reference sequence). With 3 bases removed from V and 0 bases from J, the gap between germline ends came to 12 bases. The CDR3 loop is CSARTDTVSGNTIYF. The CDR3 DNA reads TGCAGTGCTAGGACGGACACGGTCTCTGGAAACACCATATATTTT.

This clonotype was observed a handful of times. This chain links TRBV20-1 with TRBJ2-1, with D uncertain. Germline V gives CDR1 DFQATT, CDR2 SNEGSKA (reference sequence). The CDR3 runs to 14 residues. V lost 0 bases and J lost 5, with 11 bases in between. The CDR3 bases are TGCAGTGCTAGAGACCCTCGTAGGAACAATGAGCAGTTCTTC. Translation: CSARDPRRNNEQFF.

This clonotype was seen only a few times. The gene calls are TRBV3-1 and TRBJ2-3; TRBD2 matches at 7 bases. This CDR3 comprises 18 residues. CDR1 and CDR2 (germline): LGHDT, YNNKEL (reference sequence). The J segment lost 5 bases and the V segment lost 4 bases, leaving 18 bases of the junction unmatched. The CDR3 coding sequence is TGTGCCAGCAGCCGAGATCTGGCGATGACTAGCCGTAGAGATACGCAGTATTTT. Encoded protein: CASSRDLAMTSRRDTQYF.

The V call is TRBV5-1, the J call TRBJ2-1; the D gene is possibly TRBD2 (5 bases). Trimming pared 5 bases from V and 8 bases from J, leaving 8 bases between. This CDR3 region has 11 residues. The V gene's germline CDR1 is SGHRS and CDR2 YFSETQ. The CDR3 spells CASRDLDEQFF. In DNA, the CDR3 is TGCGCCAGCAGGGACTTGGATGAGCAGTTCTTC. The entire variable domain, with the rest obtained from reference TRBV5-1 and TRBJ2-1, is as follows: KAGVTQTPRYLIKTRGQQVTLSCSPISGHRSVSWYQQTPGQGLQFLFEYFSETQRNKGNFPGRFSGRQFSNSRSEMNVSTLELGDSALYLCASRDLDEQFFGPGTRLTVL.

This clonotype was detected once. At one end, the junction sequence differs from germline, possibly due to a read error. J is TRBJ2-1 and V is TRBV25-1; 8 bases are shared with TRBD2. Germline CDR1 reads MGHDK; CDR2 reads SYGVNS. The CDR3 totals 13 residues. CDR3 residues: CASSDSGINEQSF. The CDR3 DNA reads as TGTGCCAGCAGTGATAGCGGGATAAATGAGCAGTCCTTC.

This rearrangement joins TRBV20-1 to TRBJ2-1; 9 nucleotides match TRBD2. The CDR3 runs 18 residues. V trimming: 8 bases; J trimming: 7 bases; junction bases outside the gene matches: 24. The germline gives CDR1 DFQATT, CDR2 SNEGSKA (reference sequence). The DNA of the CDR3 is TGCAGTCCGCGCAGTCCACCGAAGGCGGGAGGGGTTCGGAATGAGCAGTTCTTC. Translated: CSPRSPPKAGGVRNEQFF.